The clone carrying this T cell receptor (beta chain) was seen repeatedly, ten times or more. Sample time point: newly diagnosed GD, antithyroid drugs for less than 3 months. RNA extracted from PBMCs served as the sequencing template. The data originate from a study of regulatory T cells in long-lasting Graves disease. With V trimmed by 4 bases and J by 1 base, 6 bases remained unmatched. The CDR3 extends over 15 amino acids. Germline V CDR1 and CDR2: SGHRS, YFSETQ. Library construction for TCR beta used iRepertoire HTBI primers and Arm-PCR of CDR3 regions. A single record per CDR3 protein comes from TCRdb applying MiXCR to the multiplex PCR reads. Of some 200,000 distinct CDR3 sequences listed, roughly 18% are singletons. Separately, the same data were catalogued under a study of T cells in Graves' hyperthyroidism and ophthalmopathy. That study reports: Expanded thyroid clonotypes (above 0.001) were mostly also found in blood. A model of 13 V-J features distinguished ophthalmopathy from stable hyperthyroidism. Median prediction lead before ophthalmopathy onset was around seven months with the model.

This chain connects TRBV5-1 to TRBJ1-1, with 8 bases identical to TRBD1. The sample here was peripheral blood mononuclear cells (PBMCs), taken at new diagnosis, from a patient treated with antithyroid drugs. The clonotype was recovered from a woman aged 25 to 39 with Graves disease. CDR3 DNA sequence: TGCGCCAGCAGCGGGTGGACAGGGAGGAACACTGAAGCTTTCTTT. Its protein product is CASSGWTGRNTEAFF.